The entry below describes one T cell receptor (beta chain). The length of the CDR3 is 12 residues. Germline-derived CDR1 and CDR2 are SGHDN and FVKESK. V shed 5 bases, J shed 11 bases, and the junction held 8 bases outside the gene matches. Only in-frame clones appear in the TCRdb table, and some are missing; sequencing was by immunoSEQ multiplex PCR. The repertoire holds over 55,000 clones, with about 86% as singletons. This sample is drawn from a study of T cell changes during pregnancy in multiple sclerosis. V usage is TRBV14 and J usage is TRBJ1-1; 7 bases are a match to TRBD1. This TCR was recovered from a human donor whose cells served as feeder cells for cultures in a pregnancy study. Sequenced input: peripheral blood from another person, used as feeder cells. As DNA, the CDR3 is TGTGCCAGCAGCTATGGGACAGTGGGTGCTTTCTTT. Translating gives CASSYGTVGAFF.